Presented here are 20 T cell receptor beta chains from one specimen sequenced in a study of spatial heterogeneity in lung cancer. Specified time point: sample taken at primary tumor resection. The authors sequenced whole RNA from tumor, nontumor lung or frozen PBMC without sorting. TCRdb independently ran MiXCR on the 5' RACE reads; one entry per CDR3 protein. The sample has around 60,000 distinct CDR3 sequences; approximately 8% are singletons. The material sequenced was PBMCs, taken at surgery. The receptor source for this set is a female donor with early-stage non-small cell lung cancer.

The rearrangement uses TRBV2 and TRBJ2-7, with a weak D call TRBD1 (6 bases). This CDR3 has 12 residues. Per germline, CDR1 SNHLY and CDR2 FYNNEI. V was shortened by 9 bases and J by 6 bases, with 15 bases between the two germline ends. Here the CDR3 reads CASGGQTPEQYV. Written as DNA, the CDR3 is TGTGCCAGTGGGGGCCAGACGCCCGAGCAGTACGTC.

The chain couples TRBV7-9 to TRBJ2-7; D might be TRBD2 (6 bases). Deletions cut 5 bases from V and 5 bases from J, with 13 bases between. Germline V gene lookup returns CDR1 SEHNR and CDR2 FQNEAQ (reference sequence). The CDR3 is 13 residues long. The CDR3 protein is CASSLPTSHEQYF. The CDR3 region has the DNA TGTGCCAGCAGCCTCCCCACTAGCCACGAGCAGTACTTC.

This clonotype was observed a handful of times. The chain has TRBV10-3 and TRBJ2-7; the match to TRBD1 covers 8 bases. The CDR3 sequence is 16 residues long. V dropped 2 bases and J dropped 2; count of bases not matched to a gene: 8. Germline V gene sequence: CDR1 ENHRY, CDR2 SYGVKD. In DNA, the CDR3 is TGTGCCATCAGTGAGCTTCAGGGGGCGCTGGCCTACGAGCAGTACTTC. This sequence encodes CAISELQGALAYEQYF.

The chain is built from TRBV4-2 and TRBJ2-7; the D call may be TRBD1 or TRBD2 (6 bases each). Trimming shortened V by 3 bases and J by 4 bases, and 10 bases separated the two germline ends. The CDR3 length is 13 residues. CDR1 is LGHNA and CDR2 is YNFKEQ in the germline V gene. CDR3 protein: CASSQGAGYEQYF. In DNA, the CDR3 is TGTGCCAGCAGCCAGGGGGCGGGATACGAGCAGTACTTC.

This clonotype has only a few counts. V is TRBV12-3 or TRBV12-4 and J is TRBJ1-4; D not resolved. V lost 2 bases to trimming and J lost 8 bases, with 15 bases between them. The CDR3 has 15 amino acids. The CDR3 loop reads CASSLIGGGREKLFF. For the CDR3, the DNA is TGTGCCAGCAGTTTAATTGGCGGAGGTAGAGAAAAACTGTTTTTT.

This chain connects TRBV12-3 or TRBV12-4 to TRBJ2-3; TRBD1 matches at 7 bases. Trimming cost V 7 bases and J 10 bases; bases outside gene matches: 11. The CDR3 loop spans 13 amino acids. CDR3 DNA: TGTGCCAGCAAGGGACAGCGCTTTAGGCCGCAGTATTTT. Translated, it gives CASKGQRFRPQYF.

This clonotype was counted only a few times. V and J are TRBV10-3 and TRBJ1-2; no clear D. The CDR3 sequence is 13 residues long. Trimming removed 3 bases at V and 8 bases at J, with 13 bases between. CDR1 is ENHRY, CDR2 SYGVKD, per germline. The CDR3 sequence: CAISEYREWGYTF. CDR3 sequence (DNA): TGTGCCATCAGTGAATATCGGGAGTGGGGCTACACCTTC.

This clonotype was counted ten times or more. V usage is TRBV6-1 and J usage is TRBJ1-2; D not certain. Germline V gives CDR1 MNHNS, CDR2 SASEGT. The CDR3 is 13 residues long. V was clipped by 1 base and J by 8 bases, with 11 bases between them. In DNA, the CDR3 is TGTGCCAGCAGTGAAGTTCCGGGAGGAGGCTACACCTTC. Its protein product is CASSEVPGGGYTF.

V is TRBV6-4 and J is TRBJ1-6, with 8 nucleotides matching TRBD1. This CDR3 contains 14 residues. The junction had 4 bases not matched to a gene; V was cut back by 2 bases and J by 10 bases. CDR1 is MRHNA and CDR2 is SNTAGT in the germline V gene. This CDR3 reads CASSDGTGASPLHF. The CDR3 DNA reads TGTGCCAGCAGTGACGGGACAGGAGCCTCACCCCTCCACTTT.

At least ten counts were recorded for this clonotype. V and J are TRBV28 and TRBJ2-2, with TRBD1 identical over 7 bases. This CDR3 has 15 residues. CDR1 and CDR2 from the germline V gene are MDHEN and SYDVKM. The junction had 9 bases not matched to a gene; V was cut back by 5 bases and J by 6 bases. CDR3 in DNA: TGTGCCAGCAGTCCCCCCGACAGGGCGGCCGGGGAGCTGTTTTTT. It specifies CASSPPDRAAGELFF.

In its sample, this clonotype was seen many times. V is TRBV27 and J is TRBJ2-4; D may be TRBD1 (5 bases). The germline CDR1 and CDR2 sequences are MNHEY and SMNVEV (reference sequence). The CDR3 loop spans 16 amino acids. With 2 bases removed from V and 0 bases from J, the gap between germline ends came to 11 bases. CDR3 in amino acids: CASSLDSRLAKNIQYF. The CDR3 DNA reads as TGTGCCAGCAGTTTAGACAGCCGCTTAGCCAAAAACATTCAGTACTTC.

Many counts were recorded for this clonotype. The chain links TRBV7-9 to TRBJ2-1; D gene uncertain. The CDR3 covers 17 residues. V lost 0 bases to trimming and J lost 8 bases, with 20 bases between them. The germline V gene encodes CDR1 SEHNR and CDR2 FQNEAQ (reference sequence). The CDR3 DNA follows: TGTGCCAGCAGCTTAGCCCAGACGCTTTTTGGTCGGGATGAGCAGTTCTTC. Encoded protein: CASSLAQTLFGRDEQFF.

This clonotype appeared many times. The V and J genes are TRBV3-1 and TRBJ1-6; D possibly corresponds to TRBD1 (5 bases). CDR1 LGHDT and CDR2 YNNKEL come from the germline V gene (reference sequence). The CDR3 is made up of 14 amino acids. V was cut by 2 bases and J by 10 bases, with 12 bases left in between. The CDR3 here is CASSQPGLYSPLHF. As DNA, the CDR3 is TGTGCCAGCAGCCAACCAGGGTTATACTCACCCCTCCACTTT.

There are a few counts of this clonotype. The V and J genes are TRBV7-3 and TRBJ2-1; no clear D gene. The CDR3 loop spans 12 amino acids. Germline CDR1 is SGHTA and CDR2 is FQGTGA. The V and J ends lost 4 bases and 6 bases respectively, with 7 bases between them. CDR3 DNA: TGTGCCAGCAGCTCCCCACCCAATGAGCAGTTCTTC. Translated: CASSSPPNEQFF.

In its sample, this clonotype was seen a few times. The chain has TRBV7-3 and TRBJ1-1; possible D gene TRBD1, 5 bases. Trimming removed 2 bases from V and 5 bases from J, with 12 bases in between. Germline CDR1 reads SGHTA; CDR2 reads FQGTGA. The CDR3 consists of 14 residues. This CDR3 is CASSLQVGGTEAFF. The CDR3 bases are TGTGCCAGCAGCTTACAGGTGGGGGGTACTGAAGCTTTCTTT.

This clonotype was counted between two and nine times. The chain has TRBV7-3 and TRBJ2-1, with 9 bases identical to TRBD1. The germline V gene has CDR1 SGHTA and CDR2 FQGTGA. J gave up 11 bases and V 7 bases, and 15 bases lay outside the gene matches. This CDR3 is built from 15 residues. The CDR3 region is CASTLRGRTGEKQFF. The CDR3 bases are TGTGCCAGCACATTGAGGGGGCGGACAGGGGAGAAGCAGTTCTTC.

This clonotype was observed many times. The J gene is TRBJ2-2, the V gene TRBV3-1, with unresolved D. Germline assignment: CDR1 LGHDT and CDR2 YNNKEL (reference sequence). The CDR3 extends over 14 amino acids. Between the trimmed V and J ends, which lost 4 bases and 5 bases, there was a span of 11 bases. CDR3 DNA sequence: TGTGCCAGCAGCCCTTATCGGAATACCGGGGAGCTGTTTTTT. Translation gives CASSPYRNTGELFF.

There are a few counts of this clonotype. The CDR3 coding sequence is TGCAGTGCCCTGAGGCGGGGGTCCTGGGAGACCCAGTACTTC. It encodes CSALRRGSWETQYF. The V gene is TRBV20-1, the J gene TRBJ2-5, with TRBD2 matching 7 bases. There are 14 residues in the CDR3. Trimming at V came to 6 bases and at J to 5 bases, leaving 12 bases not matched to a gene. Germline V gene sequence: CDR1 DFQATT, CDR2 SNEGSKA (reference sequence).

Remarks on this clonotype: It may be a read error: a sequence one base away is much more abundant. The chain has TRBV12-3 or TRBV12-4 and TRBJ2-5; TRBD2 is a possible D gene (5 bases). Trimming cost V 5 bases and J 5 bases, with 15 bases left between them. The CDR3 is made up of 14 amino acids. The CDR3 bases are TGTGCCAGCAGTCCCGTCGTAGGCGGGGAGACCCAGTACTTC. Amino acid sequence: CASSPVVGGETQYF.

This clonotype was observed at least ten times. In nucleotides, the CDR3 is TGCGCCCGCAACAGGAATTTCAGGGCTGGACCGTACTTC. Protein product: CARNRNFRAGPYF. The chain is built from TRBV10-1 and TRBJ2-7; D is perhaps TRBD1 (5 bases). Between the trimmed V and J ends, which lost 11 bases and 12 bases, there was a span of 26 bases. The CDR3 runs 13 residues. CDR1 is WNHNN and CDR2 is SYGVQD in the germline V gene (reference sequence).